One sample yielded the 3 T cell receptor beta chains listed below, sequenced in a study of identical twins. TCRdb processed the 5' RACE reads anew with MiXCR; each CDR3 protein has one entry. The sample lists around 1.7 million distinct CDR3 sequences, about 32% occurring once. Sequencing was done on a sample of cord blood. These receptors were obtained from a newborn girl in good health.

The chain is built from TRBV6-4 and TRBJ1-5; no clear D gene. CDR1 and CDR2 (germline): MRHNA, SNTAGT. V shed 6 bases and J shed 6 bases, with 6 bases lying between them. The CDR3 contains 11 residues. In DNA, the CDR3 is TGTGCCAGCAGGCCCCGTCAGCCCCAGCATTTT. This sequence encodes CASRPRQPQHF.

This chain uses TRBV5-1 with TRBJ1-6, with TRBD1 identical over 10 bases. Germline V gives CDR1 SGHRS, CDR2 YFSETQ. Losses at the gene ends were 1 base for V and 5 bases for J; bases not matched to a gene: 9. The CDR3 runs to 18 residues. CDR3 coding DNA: TGCGCCAGCAGCTTGCGACCTCCGGGACAGGGGAATAATTCACCCCTCCACTTT. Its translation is CASSLRPPGQGNNSPLHF.

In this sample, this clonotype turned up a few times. In DNA, the CDR3 is TGTGCCAGCAGTTCCGGGGGCAGGGGGACCCAGTACTTC. It translates to CASSSGGRGTQYF. The rearrangement uses TRBV27 and TRBJ2-5, with D perhaps assigned TRBD1 or TRBD2 (6 bases each). Germline V lookup: CDR1 MNHEY, CDR2 SMNVEV (reference sequence). The CDR3 sequence is 13 residues long. V dropped 4 bases and J dropped 7 bases, with 13 bases sitting between them.